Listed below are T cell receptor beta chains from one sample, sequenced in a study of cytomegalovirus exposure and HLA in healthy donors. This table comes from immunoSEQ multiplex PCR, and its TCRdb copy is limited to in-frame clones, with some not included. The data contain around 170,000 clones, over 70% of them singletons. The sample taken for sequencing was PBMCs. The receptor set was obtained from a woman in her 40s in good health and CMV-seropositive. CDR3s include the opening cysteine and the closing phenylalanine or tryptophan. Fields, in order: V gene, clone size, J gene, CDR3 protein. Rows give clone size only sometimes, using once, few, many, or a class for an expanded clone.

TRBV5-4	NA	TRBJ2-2	CASSLTWSNTGELFF
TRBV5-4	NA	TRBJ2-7	CASSPGTGAYEQYF
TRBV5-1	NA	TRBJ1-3	CASSQTGDSGNTIYF
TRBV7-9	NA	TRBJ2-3	CASSLNQAGGTDTQYF
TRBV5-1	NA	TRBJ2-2	CASSLGHSNTGELFF
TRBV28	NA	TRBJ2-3	CASSSLTGGFTDTQYF
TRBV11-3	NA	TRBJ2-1	CASSPGATHYNEQFF
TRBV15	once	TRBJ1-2	CATSRVGGALYGYTF
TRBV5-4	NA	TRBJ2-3	CASSLDPGGTDTQYF
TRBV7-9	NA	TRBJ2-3	CASSSDQTGTDTQYF
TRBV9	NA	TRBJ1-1	CASSPGSNTEAFF
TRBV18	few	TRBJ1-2	CASSPEGREYGYTF
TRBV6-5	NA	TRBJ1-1	CASSPDGELTCF
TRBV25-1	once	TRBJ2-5	CASSAQGAGETQYF
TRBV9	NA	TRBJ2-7	CASSLGLDRNYEQYF
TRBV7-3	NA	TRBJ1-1	CASSLTGGDTEAFF
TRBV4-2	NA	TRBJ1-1	CASSQERGRNTEAFF
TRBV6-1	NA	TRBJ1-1	CASSSLRDSNTEAFF
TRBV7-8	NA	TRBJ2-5	CASSHEPGLPQETQYF
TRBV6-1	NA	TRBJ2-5	CASSPPYQETQYF
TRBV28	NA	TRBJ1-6	CASSPSYNSPLHF
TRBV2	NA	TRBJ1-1	CASRAAGGPEAFF
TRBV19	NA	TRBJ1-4	CASRQGAANEKLFF
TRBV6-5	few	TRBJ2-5	CASSYPSQETQYF
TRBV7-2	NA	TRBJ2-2	CASSLISGGTGELFF
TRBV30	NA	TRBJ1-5	CAWSAGGNQPQHF
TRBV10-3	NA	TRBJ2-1	CATNSGTSGGNNEQFF
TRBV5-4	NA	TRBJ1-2	CASSTFLNQIYGYTF
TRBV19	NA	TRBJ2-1	CASSIGQGEANEQFF
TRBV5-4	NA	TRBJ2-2	CASSLGVGAGELFF
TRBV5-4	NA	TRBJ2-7	CASGGLGQGGSYEQYF
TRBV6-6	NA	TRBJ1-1	CASSYSRGGQTEAFF
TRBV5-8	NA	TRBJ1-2	CASSLLQIGYTF
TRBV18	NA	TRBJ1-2	CASSPDTHGYTF
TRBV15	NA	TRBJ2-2	CATSAPGTGKGPGELFF
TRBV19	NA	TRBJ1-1	CASSMREGNTEAFF
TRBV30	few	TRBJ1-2	CAWSVLGFGYTF
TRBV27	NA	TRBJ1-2	CASTSLAGLYGYTF
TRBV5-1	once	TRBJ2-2	CASSFGDSRSPGELFF
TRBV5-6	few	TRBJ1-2	CASSTQDRVGGYTF
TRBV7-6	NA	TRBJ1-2	CASSLGQGATPFYGYTF
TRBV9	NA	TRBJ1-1	CASSVGGASTEAFF
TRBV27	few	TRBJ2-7	CASSFGAGGTYEQYF
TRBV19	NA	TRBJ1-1	CASRGWGNTEAFF
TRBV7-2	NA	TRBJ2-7	CASSPRGSFSTYEQYF
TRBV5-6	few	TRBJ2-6	CASSRYLAGGSGANGLTF
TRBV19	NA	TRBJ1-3	CASSSHLGLSGNTIYF
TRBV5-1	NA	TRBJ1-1	CASSFQGVGTEAFF
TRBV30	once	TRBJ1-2	CALGDRNNYGYTF